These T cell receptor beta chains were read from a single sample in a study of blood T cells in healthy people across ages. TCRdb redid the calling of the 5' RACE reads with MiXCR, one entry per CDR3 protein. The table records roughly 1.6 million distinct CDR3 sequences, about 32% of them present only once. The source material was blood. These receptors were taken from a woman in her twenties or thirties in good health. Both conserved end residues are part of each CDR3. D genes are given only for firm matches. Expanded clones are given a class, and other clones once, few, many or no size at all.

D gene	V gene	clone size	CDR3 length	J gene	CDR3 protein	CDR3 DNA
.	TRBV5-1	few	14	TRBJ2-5	CASQSGQPKETQYF	TGCGCCAGCCAAAGTGGACAGCCCAAAGAGACCCAGTACTTC
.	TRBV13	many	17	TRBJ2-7	CASSLGFGGGHQSEQYF	TGTGCCAGCAGCTTAGGGTTCGGAGGAGGACACCAGTCCGAGCAGTACTTC
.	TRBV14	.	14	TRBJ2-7	CASSQVGIYYEQYF	TGTGCCAGCAGCCAAGTCGGGATTTACTACGAGCAGTACTTC
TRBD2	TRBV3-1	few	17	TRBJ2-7	CASSRWGLAASTYEQYF	TGTGCCAGCAGCCGATGGGGACTAGCGGCGTCGACCTACGAGCAGTACTTC
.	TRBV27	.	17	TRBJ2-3	CASSSPTSRGTTDTQYF	TGTGCCAGCAGTTCCCCTACTAGCAGGGGTACCACAGATACGCAGTATTTT
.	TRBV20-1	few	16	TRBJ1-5	CSARDLSGSPNQPQHF	TGCAGTGCTAGAGATCTATCGGGTTCCCCCAATCAGCCCCAGCATTTT
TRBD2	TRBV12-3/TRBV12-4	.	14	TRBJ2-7	CASSQGTSTYEQYF	TGTGCCAGCAGTCAAGGGACTAGTACCTACGAGCAGTACTTC
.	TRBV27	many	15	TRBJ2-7	CASSLNPGGPYEQYF	TGTGCCAGCAGTTTAAACCCGGGCGGCCCCTACGAGCAGTACTTC
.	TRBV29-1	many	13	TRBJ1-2	CSVLTGTTHGYTF	TGCAGCGTCCTCACGGGGACTACACATGGCTACACCTTC
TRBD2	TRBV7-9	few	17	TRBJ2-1	CASSLLAGVLPMGEQFF	TGTGCCAGCAGCTTGCTAGCGGGAGTACTTCCCATGGGGGAGCAGTTCTTC
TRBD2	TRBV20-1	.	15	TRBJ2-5	CSAGSAREDVETQYF	TGCAGTGCTGGTTCGGCGCGGGAGGACGTGGAGACCCAGTACTTC
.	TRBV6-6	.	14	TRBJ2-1	CASKVTATYNEQFF	TGTGCCAGCAAGGTCACAGCTACCTACAATGAGCAGTTCTTC
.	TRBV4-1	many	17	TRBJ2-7	CASSHVFNRPKSYEQYF	TGCGCCAGCAGCCACGTGTTTAACAGGCCAAAGTCCTACGAGCAGTACTTC
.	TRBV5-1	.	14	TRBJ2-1	CASISGTHYNEQFF	TGCGCCAGCATAAGTGGGACTCACTACAATGAGCAGTTCTTC